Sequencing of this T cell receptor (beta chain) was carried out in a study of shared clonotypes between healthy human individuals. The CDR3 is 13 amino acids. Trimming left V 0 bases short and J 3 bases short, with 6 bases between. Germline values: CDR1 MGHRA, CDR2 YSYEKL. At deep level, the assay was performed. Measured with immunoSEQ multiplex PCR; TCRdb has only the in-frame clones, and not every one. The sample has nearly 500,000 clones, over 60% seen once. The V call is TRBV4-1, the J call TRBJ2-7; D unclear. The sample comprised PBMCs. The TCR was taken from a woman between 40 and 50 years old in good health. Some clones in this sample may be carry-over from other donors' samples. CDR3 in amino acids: CASSQDRIYEQYF. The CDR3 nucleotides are TGCGCCAGCAGCCAAGACAGAATCTACGAGCAGTACTTC.